The entry below gives a single T cell receptor beta chain sequence along with its context. Only in-frame clones appear in the TCRdb table, and some are missing; sequencing was by immunoSEQ multiplex PCR. The sample yields roughly 2.2 million clones, approximately 95% seen once. Researchers partitioned CD4+ cells into CD45RA+ naive and CD45RA-negative memory subsets. The data were obtained in a study of shared clonotypes between healthy human individuals. CDR3 length equals 13 residues. V was clipped by 1 base and J by 8 bases, with 11 bases between them. Per germline, CDR1 SGHVS and CDR2 FQNEAQ. The V and J genes are TRBV7-8 and TRBJ1-2, with D uncertain. This receptor was taken from a man aged 18 to 29 in good health. Some clones in this sample may be carry-over from other donors' samples. Sequencing was carried out using naive CD4+ T cells from PBMCs. The sample's subset: CD45RA+ positively selected. CDR3 DNA: TGTGCCAGCAGCTTAGGATTGGATATCGGCTACACCTTC. Translated, it gives CASSLGLDIGYTF.